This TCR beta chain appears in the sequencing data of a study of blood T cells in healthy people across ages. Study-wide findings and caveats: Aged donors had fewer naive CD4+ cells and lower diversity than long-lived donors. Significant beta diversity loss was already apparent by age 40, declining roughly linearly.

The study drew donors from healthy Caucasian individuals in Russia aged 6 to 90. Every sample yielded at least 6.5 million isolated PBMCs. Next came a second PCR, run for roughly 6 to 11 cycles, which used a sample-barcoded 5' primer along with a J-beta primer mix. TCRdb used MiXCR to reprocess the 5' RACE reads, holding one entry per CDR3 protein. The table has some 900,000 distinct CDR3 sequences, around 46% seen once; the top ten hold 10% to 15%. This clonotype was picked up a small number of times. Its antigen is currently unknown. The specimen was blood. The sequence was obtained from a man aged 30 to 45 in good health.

The DNA of the CDR3 is TGTGCCAGCAGCCTTCCGACTAGCGGGAGGGGTACGCAGTATTTT. Translation gives CASSLPTSGRGTQYF. The rearrangement joins TRBV14 to TRBJ2-3, with 14 positions matching TRBD2. The CDR3 runs 15 residues. Losses at the gene ends were 4 bases for V and 8 bases for J; bases not matched to a gene: 5. The germline gives CDR1 SGHDN, CDR2 FVKESK.